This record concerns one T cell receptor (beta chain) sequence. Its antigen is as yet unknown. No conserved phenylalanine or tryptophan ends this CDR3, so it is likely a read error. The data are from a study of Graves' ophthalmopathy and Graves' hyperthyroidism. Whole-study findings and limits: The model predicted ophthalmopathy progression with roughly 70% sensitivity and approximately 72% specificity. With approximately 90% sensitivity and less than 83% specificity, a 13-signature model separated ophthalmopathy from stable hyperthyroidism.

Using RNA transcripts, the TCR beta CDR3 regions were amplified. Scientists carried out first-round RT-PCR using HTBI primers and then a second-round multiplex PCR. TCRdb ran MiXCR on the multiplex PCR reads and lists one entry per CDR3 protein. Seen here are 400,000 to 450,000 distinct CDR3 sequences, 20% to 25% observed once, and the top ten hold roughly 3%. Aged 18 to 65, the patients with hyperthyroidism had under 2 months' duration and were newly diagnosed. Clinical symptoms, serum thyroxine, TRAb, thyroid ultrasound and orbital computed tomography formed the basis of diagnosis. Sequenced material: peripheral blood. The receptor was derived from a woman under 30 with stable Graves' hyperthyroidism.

CDR3 sequence: CASSQWGNYGYTL. The CDR3, as DNA: TGTGCCAGCAGCCAATGGGGGAACTATGGCTACACCTTG. The chain couples TRBV3-1 to TRBJ1-2, with a possible D match to TRBD1 (5 bases). Trimming took off 2 bases at V and 2 bases at J, with 6 bases between the two ends. Germline values: CDR1 LGHDT, CDR2 YNNKEL (reference sequence). The CDR3 consists of 13 residues.